This entry lists 11 T cell receptor beta chains sequenced from one sample in a study of beta chain features in type 1 diabetes. The investigators reverse transcribed all of the isolated RNA, so they sequenced expressed TCRB transcripts. The method was immunoSEQ multiplex PCR; TCRdb's version includes in-frame clones alone and lacks a portion of them. This sample has fewer than 900,000 clones, with 15% to 20% found just once. Source material: naive CD4+ T cells from blood. These receptors all come from a woman under 30 in good health.

The chain couples TRBV2 to TRBJ1-5; the match to TRBD1 covers 8 bases. The length of the CDR3 is 14 residues. V lost 6 bases and J lost 6; bases outside the gene matches: 7. CDR1 and CDR2 from the germline V gene are SNHLY and FYNNEI. CDR3 sequence reads: CASSPGQGVQPQHF. The DNA for the CDR3 is TGTGCCAGCAGCCCCGGACAGGGAGTTCAGCCCCAGCATTTT. The whole variable domain, remainder taken from reference TRBV2 and TRBJ1-5, is EPEVTQTPSHQVTQMGQEVILRCVPISNHLYFYWYRQILGQKVEFLVSFYNNEISEKSEIFDDQFSVERPDGSNFTLKIRSTKLEDSAMYFCASSPGQGVQPQHFGDGTRLSIL.

The V call is TRBV7-8, the J call TRBJ2-7; TRBD1 aligns across 7 bases. The V gene end was trimmed by 6 bases and the J gene end by 1 base; junction bases not matched to a gene: 6. CDR1 and CDR2 from the germline V gene are SGHVS and FQNEAQ. This CDR3 is built from 14 residues. CDR3 amino acids: CASRSGTESYEQYF. The DNA for the CDR3 is TGTGCCAGCAGGTCCGGGACAGAATCCTACGAGCAGTACTTC. Supplemented by reference TRBV7-8 and TRBJ2-7, the full variable domain reads GAGVSQSPRYKVAKRGQDVALRCDPISGHVSLFWYQQALGQGPEFLTYFQNEAQLDKSGLPSDRFFAERPEGSVSTLKIQRTQQEDSAVYLCASRSGTESYEQYFGPGTRLTVT.

The V gene is TRBV2, the J gene TRBJ1-3; a possible D gene is TRBD1 (6 bases). Trimming took off 4 bases at V and 7 bases at J, with 11 bases between the two ends. The CDR3 totals 13 residues. Germline V lookup: CDR1 SNHLY, CDR2 FYNNEI. In nucleotides, the CDR3 is TGTGCCAGCAGTGTTGACAGGCGGAACACCATATATTTT. Protein product: CASSVDRRNTIYF.

The chain couples TRBV18 to TRBJ1-4; no reliable D call. V was shortened by 1 base and J by 3 bases, with 6 bases between the two germline ends. This CDR3 has 14 amino acids. Germline values: CDR1 KGHSH, CDR2 LQKENI. The CDR3 DNA follows: TGTGCCAGCTCACCACGAGGTGCTAATGAAAAACTGTTTTTT. Amino acids: CASSPRGANEKLFF.

A few counts support this clone. The chain couples TRBV29-1 to TRBJ1-2; D is ambiguous. The CDR3 consists of 10 residues. V was shortened by 3 bases and J by 9 bases, with 8 bases between the two germline ends. Germline V gene lookup returns CDR1 SQVTM and CDR2 ANQGSEA. CDR3 residues: CSVEARSYTF. CDR3 bases: TGCAGCGTTGAGGCACGGAGCTACACCTTC.

This clone was found a few times. The chain recombines TRBV5-1 with TRBJ2-3; D is unresolved. The CDR3 sequence is 15 residues long. CDR1 and CDR2 from the germline V gene are SGHRS and YFSETQ. V was cut by 1 base and J by 2 bases, with 11 bases left in between. DNA for the CDR3: TGCGCCAGCAGCTTGAGTCTATATCACACAGATACGCAGTATTTT. It encodes CASSLSLYHTDTQYF.

In its sample, this clone was seen a few times. The rearrangement joins TRBV4-2 to TRBJ2-4; 8 bases agree with TRBD2. V shed 3 bases and J 1 base; nucleotides not matched to a gene: 17. Germline V gene data show CDR1 as LGHNA and CDR2 as YNFKEQ. CDR3 length: 20 residues. The CDR3 nucleotides are TGTGCCAGCAGCCACAGACTGTCGGGAGGGCCCCAGGTGGCCAAAAACATTCAGTACTTC. This encodes CASSHRLSGGPQVAKNIQYF.

This sequence joins TRBV7-2 and TRBJ2-3; the match to TRBD2 covers 7 bases. CDR3 size: 17 residues. CDR1 is SGHTA and CDR2 is FQGNSA in the germline V gene. The V and J ends lost 8 bases and 2 bases, in that order; junction bases with no gene match: 16. The CDR3 region is CASPSGDHRPSTDTQYF. Here the CDR3 DNA reads TGTGCCAGCCCGAGCGGGGACCATCGCCCCTCCACAGATACGCAGTATTTT.

This clone showed up just a few times. The V and J genes are TRBV6-5 and TRBJ1-2, with D tentatively TRBD1 (5 bases). This CDR3 is built from 15 residues. V gave up 5 bases and J gave up 4 bases, with 17 bases separating them. Germline CDR1 and CDR2: MNHEY and SVGAGI. The CDR3 nucleotides read TGTGCCAGCAGTGCAGGGTTTAGAAGGACCTATGGCTACACCTTC. Translation gives CASSAGFRRTYGYTF.

This clone was observed a few times. The chain is built from TRBV5-1 and TRBJ1-1; D perhaps matches TRBD1 (5 bases). Trimming stripped 5 bases from V and 3 bases from J, with 11 bases between. The CDR3 contains 13 residues. From germline, CDR1 is SGHRS and CDR2 YFSETQ. CDR3 DNA sequence: TGCGCCAGCAGGGAAGGGGAAGACACTGAAGCTTTCTTT. This encodes CASREGEDTEAFF.

The rearrangement joins TRBV6-6 to TRBJ2-1, with TRBD2 matching 9 bases. V lost 7 bases and J lost 8; bases outside the gene matches: 9. Germline V gene sequence: CDR1 MNHNY, CDR2 SVGAGI (reference sequence). The CDR3 length is 14 residues. This CDR3 reads CASMRREGLDEQFF. The CDR3 bases are TGTGCCAGCATGCGGCGGGAGGGTCTCGATGAGCAGTTCTTC.